This T cell receptor (beta chain) was captured in a study of shared clonotypes between healthy human individuals. Whole-study context: Per donor, CD8 memory used one plate, CD8 naive used two, CD4 memory used three and CD4 naive used three. Study results and caveats: Rarefaction demonstrated incomplete sorted-subset sequencing despite large depth. A handful of donors had around 5.5% of their naive CD4 clonotypes in common.

The CDR3 length is 11 residues. Germline CDR1 reads DFQATT; CDR2 reads SNEGSKA (reference sequence). Between the trimmed V and J ends, which lost 3 bases and 4 bases, there was a span of 4 bases. Replicate PCRs run on sorted subsets employed around 200 ng DNA, roughly 30,000 T cell genomes. TCRdb's table, derived via immunoSEQ multiplex PCR, lists solely in-frame clones and lacks some. The data contain a few million clones, less than 95% of them seen just once; the ten biggest clones take up approximately 0.4%. Turning to this clone: Its antigen is not known. The same CDR3 arises from other DNA sequences in this sample as well.

The chain recombines TRBV20-1 with TRBJ1-3; no reliable D call. The sequencing sample was made of naive CD4+ T cells from PBMCs. The subset: CD45RA+ positively selected. This receptor was identified in a man younger than 35 in good health. Some clones in this sample may be carry-over from other donors' samples. CDR3 DNA: TGCAGTGCTAGCAGCGGAAACACCATATATTTT. This gives the protein CSASSGNTIYF.